One and the same sample provided the 3 T cell receptor beta chains below, sequenced in a study of T cell repertoires in aging, cancer and after chemotherapy. The template was genomic DNA from peripheral blood, not RNA. Multiplex touch-down PCR with TRB-A/B primers amplified rearranged V-D-J TRB sequences. TCRdb used MiXCR to reprocess the multiplex PCR reads, holding one entry per CDR3 protein. Of about 5,000 distinct CDR3 sequences detected, 23% appear once; the ten largest clones hold about 4.1%. Sequences were obtained from blood. Every receptor here comes from a human donor with a blood cancer.

This clonotype has just a few counts. The rearrangement uses TRBV5-1 and TRBJ2-3; TRBD2 is a possible D gene (6 bases). This CDR3 has 13 residues. V lost 2 bases and J 4 bases, leaving 8 bases between the germline ends. CDR1 SGHRS and CDR2 YFSETQ come from the germline V gene. Here the CDR3 reads CASSFSGADTQYF. DNA of the CDR3: TGCGCCAGCAGCTTTTCGGGGGCAGATACGCAGTATTTT.

This sequence joins TRBV15 and TRBJ2-1, with 10 bases lining up with TRBD2. The V and J ends lost 4 bases and 9 bases, in that order; junction bases with no gene match: 6. CDR1 LNHNV and CDR2 YYDKDF come from the germline V gene (reference sequence). The CDR3 has 14 amino acids. In DNA form, the CDR3 reads TGTGCCACCAGCAAGCTAGCGGGAGAGGCTGAGCAGTTCTTC. It is translated as CATSKLAGEAEQFF.

This clonotype is medium-sized (0.01 to 0.1%) within its sample. V usage is TRBV5-6 and J usage is TRBJ1-4, with D tentatively TRBD1 (6 bases). Germline V gene lookup returns CDR1 SGHDT and CDR2 YYEEEE. V shed 4 bases and J shed 4 bases, with 8 bases lying between them. The CDR3 length is 13 residues. The DNA of the CDR3 is TGTGCCAGCAGCCGGACAGTTAATGAAAAACTGTTTTTT. Encoded protein: CASSRTVNEKLFF. The complete variable domain, with remaining parts taken from reference TRBV5-6 and TRBJ1-4, reads DAGVTQSPTHLIKTRGQQVTLRCSPKSGHDTVSWYQQALGQGPQFIFQYYEEEERQRGNFPDRFSGHQFPNYSSELNVNALLLGDSALYLCASSRTVNEKLFFGSGTQLSVL.